Sequencing of this T cell receptor beta chain was carried out in a study of blood T cell repertoires in COVID-19. Some clones are missing from TCRdb's copy, which holds only in-frame ones; the method was immunoSEQ multiplex PCR. Of some 220,000 clones in the sample, roughly nine tenths were seen once. Looked up from germline, CDR1 is LGHDT and CDR2 is YNNKEL (reference sequence). This CDR3 region has 16 residues. Losses at the gene ends were 4 bases for V and 7 bases for J; bases not matched to a gene: 13. The rearrangement uses TRBV3-1 (or the pseudogene TRBV3-2) and TRBJ2-7; 10 bases line up with TRBD2. The sequence was obtained from a woman between 18 and 30 years old in a cohort exposed to, infected with or recovered from COVID-19 (not recorded which). The sequenced sample was PBMCs or T cells enriched from blood (not recorded which). This CDR3 is CASSPPLGAGGLEQYF. CDR3 in DNA: TGTGCCAGCAGCCCCCCCCTGGGAGCGGGGGGGCTTGAGCAGTACTTC.